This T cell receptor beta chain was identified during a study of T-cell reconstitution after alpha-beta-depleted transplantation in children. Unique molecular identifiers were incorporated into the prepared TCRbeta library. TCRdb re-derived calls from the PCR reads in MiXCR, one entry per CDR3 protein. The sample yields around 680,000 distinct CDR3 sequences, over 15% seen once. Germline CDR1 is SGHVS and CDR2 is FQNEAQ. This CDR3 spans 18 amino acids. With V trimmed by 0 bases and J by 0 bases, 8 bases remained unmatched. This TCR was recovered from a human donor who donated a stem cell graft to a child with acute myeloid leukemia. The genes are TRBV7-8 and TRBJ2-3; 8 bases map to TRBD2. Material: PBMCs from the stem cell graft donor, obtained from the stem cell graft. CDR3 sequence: CASSLAWGGGPSTDTQYF. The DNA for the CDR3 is TGTGCCAGCAGCTTAGCTTGGGGCGGGGGGCCTAGCACAGATACGCAGTATTTT.